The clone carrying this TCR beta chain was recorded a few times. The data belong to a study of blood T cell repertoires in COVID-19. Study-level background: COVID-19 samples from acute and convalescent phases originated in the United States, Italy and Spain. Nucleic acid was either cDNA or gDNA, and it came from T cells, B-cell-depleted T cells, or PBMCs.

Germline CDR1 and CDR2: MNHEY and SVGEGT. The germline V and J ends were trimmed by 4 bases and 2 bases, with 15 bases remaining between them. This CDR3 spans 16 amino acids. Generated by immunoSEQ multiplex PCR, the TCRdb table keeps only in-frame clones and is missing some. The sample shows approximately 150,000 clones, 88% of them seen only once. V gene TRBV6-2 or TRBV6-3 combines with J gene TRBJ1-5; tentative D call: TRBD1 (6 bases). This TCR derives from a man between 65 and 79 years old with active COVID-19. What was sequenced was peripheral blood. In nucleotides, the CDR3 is TGTGCCAGCAGTTTTCCACGGACAGCGGGCAATCAGCCCCAGCATTTT. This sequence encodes CASSFPRTAGNQPQHF.